The next 21 T cell receptor beta chains were all read from a single sample in a study of T cell changes during pregnancy in multiple sclerosis. Here immunoSEQ multiplex PCR was the method, and the copy in TCRdb shows in-frame clones only, minus some. The data show almost 50,000 clones, roughly nine tenths seen once. The sample in question was CD4+ T cells from peripheral blood mononuclear cells, obtained in the second trimester of pregnancy. The receptors were sampled from a female donor in good health, enrolled as a control in a pregnancy study.

The CDR3 protein is CASSLGQPSYEQYF. The CDR3 region has the DNA TGTGCCAGCTCACTAGGACAGCCTTCCTACGAGCAGTACTTC. V gene TRBV18 combines with J gene TRBJ2-7; a possible D gene is TRBD1 (6 bases). Per germline, CDR1 KGHSH and CDR2 LQKENI. CDR3 length equals 14 residues. Deletions cut 4 bases from V and 1 base from J, with 11 bases between. Based on the CDR3 plus reference TRBV18 and TRBJ2-7, the full variable domain is NAGVMQNPRHLVRRRGQEARLRCSPMKGHSHVYWYRQLPEEGLKFMVYLQKENIIDESGMPKERFSAEFPKEGPSILRIQQVVRGDSAAYFCASSLGQPSYEQYFGPGTRLTVT.

The genes are TRBV7-8 and TRBJ1-3, with D uncertain. This CDR3 region has 14 residues. Germline CDR1 and CDR2: SGHVS and FQNEAQ. Trimming shortened V by 3 bases and J by 0 bases, and 6 bases separated the two germline ends. The CDR3 DNA follows: TGTGCCAGCAGCTTGCCGAGCTCTGGAAACACCATATATTTT. Translated, it gives CASSLPSSGNTIYF.

This clone was counted a single time. The genes are TRBV7-6 and TRBJ1-6; 7 positions match TRBD1. The germline V gene has CDR1 SGHVS and CDR2 FNYEAQ. J lost 8 bases, V lost 1 base, and 5 bases had no gene match. The CDR3 sequence is 15 residues long. CDR3 in amino acids: CASSLVGDRDSPLHF. CDR3 in DNA: TGTGCCAGCAGCTTAGTTGGGGACAGAGATTCACCCCTCCACTTT.

The chain carries TRBV7-9 and TRBJ1-4; 8 bases are a match to TRBD1. Germline V gives CDR1 SEHNR, CDR2 FQNEAQ (reference sequence). V dropped 1 base and J dropped 7; count of bases not matched to a gene: 8. The CDR3 has 16 residues. CDR3 sequence (DNA): TGTGCCAGCAGCTTAGTAGTTGGACAGGGTGGTGAAAAACTGTTTTTT. This codes for CASSLVVGQGGEKLFF. The full variable domain, with the rest looked up from reference TRBV7-9 and TRBJ1-4, is DTGVSQNPRHKITKRGQNVTFRCDPISEHNRLYWYRQTLGQGPEFLTYFQNEAQLEKSRLLSDRFSAERPKGSFSTLEIQRTEQGDSAMYLCASSLVVGQGGEKLFFGSGTQLSVL.

This chain uses TRBV7-3 with TRBJ1-2, with 7 bases lining up with TRBD1. The CDR3 has 15 residues. The V gene end was trimmed by 4 bases and the J gene end by 2 bases; junction bases not matched to a gene: 7. Germline V gene lookup returns CDR1 SGHTA and CDR2 FQGTGA. In DNA, the CDR3 is TGTGCCAGCAGCTCGTACAGGGGTAACAACTATGGCTACACCTTC. Protein sequence: CASSSYRGNNYGYTF.

The genes are TRBV10-2 and TRBJ1-1, with TRBD1 matching over 8 bases. Germline CDR1 is WSHSY and CDR2 is SAAADI. The CDR3 contains 13 residues. Trimming took 2 bases from V and 9 from J; bases not matched to a gene: 5. CDR3 loop: CASSEIDRGQAFF. For the CDR3, the DNA is TGCGCCAGCAGTGAGATAGACAGGGGCCAAGCTTTCTTT.

The genes are TRBV6-1 and TRBJ1-2, with TRBD1 identical over 9 bases. CDR3 length: 14 amino acids. Germline loops: CDR1 MNHNS, CDR2 SASEGT. The junction had 0 bases not matched to a gene; V was cut back by 0 bases and J by 4 bases. The CDR3 protein is CASSEADRGYGYTF. The CDR3 DNA reads as TGTGCCAGCAGTGAAGCGGACAGGGGCTATGGCTACACCTTC.

V is TRBV5-5 and J is TRBJ1-3; 7 nucleotides match TRBD1. The germline CDR1 and CDR2 sequences are SGHKS and YYEKEE (reference sequence). V was clipped by 4 bases and J by 0 bases; unmatched bases: 7. The CDR3 length is 16 residues. The CDR3 coding sequence is TGTGCCAGCAGCCCCGGACAGGTCTACTCTGGAAACACCATATATTTT. It codes for CASSPGQVYSGNTIYF. The full variable domain, in which reference TRBV5-5 and TRBJ1-3 provide the parts outside the CDR3, is DAGVTQSPTHLIKTRGQQVTLRCSPISGHKSVSWYQQVLGQGPQFIFQYYEKEERGRGNFPDRFSARQFPNYSSELNVNALLLGDSALYLCASSPGQVYSGNTIYFGEGSWLTVV.

In nucleotides, the CDR3 is TGCGCCAGCAGCCAACTCCCCGGGGAATCTGAGCAGTTCTTC. It codes for CASSQLPGESEQFF. V usage is TRBV4-1 and J usage is TRBJ2-1, with D possibly matching TRBD2 (5 bases). V lost 2 bases to trimming and J lost 9 bases, with 14 bases between them. Germline CDR1 MGHRA, CDR2 YSYEKL. The CDR3 is made up of 14 amino acids.

This chain links TRBV19 with TRBJ1-2; 8 bases are shared with TRBD1. The V and J ends lost 4 bases and 8 bases, in that order; junction bases with no gene match: 6. The CDR3 loop spans 13 amino acids. CDR1 LNHDA and CDR2 SQIVND come from the germline V gene (reference sequence). CDR3 sequence reads: CASSSQGARGYTF. The DNA for the CDR3 is TGTGCCAGTAGTAGTCAGGGGGCGCGGGGCTACACCTTC.

This clone was detected only once. The CDR3 nucleotides read TGTGCCAGCAGCATGACAGGTAGCTCCTACGAGCAGTACTTC. The encoded protein is CASSMTGSSYEQYF. The chain links TRBV2 to TRBJ2-7, with D possibly TRBD1 on 6 matching bases. V lost 6 bases to trimming and J lost 0 bases, with 12 bases between them. This CDR3 has 14 residues. Germline V CDR1 and CDR2: SNHLY, FYNNEI.

The J gene is TRBJ2-2, the V gene TRBV2; 8 bases align to TRBD2. Unmatched junction bases numbered 8, after V lost 4 bases and J lost 4 bases. Germline V gene data show CDR1 as SNHLY and CDR2 as FYNNEI. CDR3 size: 16 residues. The CDR3 coding sequence is TGTGCCAGCAGTGGACCTGCGGGGGGTCCCACCGGGGAGCTGTTTTTT. It is translated as CASSGPAGGPTGELFF.

The genes are TRBV6-5 and TRBJ1-2; 8 bases agree with TRBD1. This CDR3 has 14 amino acids. V shed 4 bases and J 3 bases; nucleotides not matched to a gene: 4. Germline V gives CDR1 MNHEY, CDR2 SVGAGI. CDR3 DNA: TGTGCCAGCAGTTCGGACAGGGTTTACTATGGCTACACCTTC. This translates into CASSSDRVYYGYTF.

The chain carries TRBV5-1 and TRBJ2-3; 9 bases agree with TRBD2. The CDR3 consists of 15 residues. After removal of 4 bases from V and 1 base from J, the junction contained 4 bases not matched to a gene. The germline V gene encodes CDR1 SGHRS and CDR2 YFSETQ. CDR3 sequence (DNA): TGCGCCAGCAGCCGATCTAGCGGGGGCACAGATACGCAGTATTTT. Translating gives CASSRSSGGTDTQYF.

The chain uses TRBV27 and TRBJ2-7, with D possibly TRBD1 on 6 matching bases. The germline V gene encodes CDR1 MNHEY and CDR2 SMNVEV (reference sequence). Trimming removed 5 bases from V and 3 bases from J, with 17 bases in between. The CDR3 is made up of 15 amino acids. Here the CDR3 reads CASSSIGQSYYEQYF. DNA of the CDR3: TGTGCCAGCAGTAGTATCGGACAGTCCTACTACGAGCAGTACTTC.

The chain uses TRBV6-6 and TRBJ1-4, with a tentative D call TRBD1 (6 bases). The V end was cut by 6 bases, the J end by 4 bases, with 12 bases between. Germline V gene data show CDR1 as MNHNY and CDR2 as SVGAGI (reference sequence). This CDR3 spans 14 amino acids. The CDR3 sequence: CASRRGGVNEKLFF. Written as DNA, the CDR3 is TGTGCCAGCAGAAGGGGGGGGGTTAATGAAAAACTGTTTTTT.

This clone has a handful of counts. The V gene is TRBV5-1, the J gene TRBJ1-1; the D is unclear. V dropped 5 bases and J dropped 7 bases, with 15 bases sitting between them. The germline V gene has CDR1 SGHRS and CDR2 YFSETQ. This CDR3 region has 13 residues. The DNA for the CDR3 is TGCGCCAGCAGGGTGGGCCGGTTTAATGAAGCTTTCTTT. Amino acid sequence: CASRVGRFNEAFF.

The rearrangement links TRBV19 to TRBJ2-3; 9 nucleotides line up with TRBD2. Losses at the gene ends were 4 bases for V and 3 bases for J; bases not matched to a gene: 8. CDR1 and CDR2 from the germline V gene are LNHDA and SQIVND (reference sequence). This CDR3 spans 16 amino acids. The CDR3 DNA follows: TGTGCCAGTAGTAAAATACGTAGCGGGGGTACAGATACGCAGTATTTT. Protein product: CASSKIRSGGTDTQYF.

The rearrangement joins TRBV5-3 to TRBJ2-7; D is perhaps TRBD1 (6 bases). TRBV5-3 is recorded as an ORF, its role being uncertain. V lost 6 bases, J lost 3 bases, and 10 bases lay in between. The CDR3 sequence is 12 residues long. CDR3: CARIRGYYEQYF. The CDR3 bases are TGTGCCAGAATTAGGGGGTACTACGAGCAGTACTTC.

This sequence joins TRBV5-5 and TRBJ1-5; 10 nucleotides align to TRBD1. This CDR3 is 15 amino acids long. Losses at the gene ends were 3 bases for V and 6 bases for J; bases not matched to a gene: 6. The V gene's germline CDR1 is SGHKS and CDR2 YYEKEE (reference sequence). This CDR3 is CASSWGQGNGQPQHF. CDR3 coding DNA: TGTGCCAGCAGCTGGGGACAGGGGAACGGTCAGCCCCAGCATTTT. Full variable domain (rest looked up from reference TRBV5-5 and TRBJ1-5): DAGVTQSPTHLIKTRGQQVTLRCSPISGHKSVSWYQQVLGQGPQFIFQYYEKEERGRGNFPDRFSARQFPNYSSELNVNALLLGDSALYLCASSWGQGNGQPQHFGDGTRLSIL.

A single count supports this clone. This chain joins TRBV7-6 and TRBJ2-2; D remains unclear. There are 14 residues in the CDR3. Between the trimmed V and J ends, which lost 5 bases and 5 bases, there was a span of 12 bases. Germline CDR1 reads SGHVS; CDR2 reads FNYEAQ. Here the CDR3 reads CASSPYPVTGELFF. CDR3 in DNA: TGTGCCAGCAGCCCCTATCCGGTAACCGGGGAGCTGTTTTTT.